This TCR beta chain was sequenced in a study of blood T cell repertoires in COVID-19. Study-level background: Samples came from the United States, Italy and Spain, spanning acute and convalescent COVID-19. The analysed material was cDNA or gDNA that came from T cells, B-cell-depleted T cells, or PBMCs.

The data were produced by immunoSEQ multiplex PCR, yet TCRdb's version contains in-frame clones alone and is incomplete. The repertoire has about 280,000 clones, approximately 91% of them found once; the top ten carry approximately 10%. During active infection, Seattle patients enrolled and were then monitored through disease. The TCR comes from a young woman with COVID-19, enrolled during active disease. Sequencing was carried out using peripheral blood.

The DNA of the CDR3 is TGTGCCAGCAGTCGGCGGGCGCCCTTTGGGAACACTGAAGCTTTCTTT. Amino acid sequence: CASSRRAPFGNTEAFF. The chain couples TRBV11-1 to TRBJ1-1; no clear D. V lost 6 bases, J lost 1 base, and 18 bases lay in between. The length of the CDR3 is 16 residues. Germline CDR1 reads SGHAT; CDR2 reads FQDESV (reference sequence). Variable domain in full (rest from reference TRBV11-1 and TRBJ1-1): EAEVAQSPRYKITEKSQAVAFWCDPISGHATLYWYRQILGQGPELLVQFQDESVVDDSQLPKDRFSAERLKGVDSTLKIQPAELGDSAMYLCASSRRAPFGNTEAFFGQGTRLTVV.